Listed here is a single T cell receptor (beta chain). Profiling relied on immunoSEQ multiplex PCR, and the TCRdb table lists in-frame clones only, not all of them. Of around 340,000 clones listed, 80% to 90% were seen once; the top ten hold roughly 7.1%. The sample belongs to a study of blood T cell repertoires in COVID-19. Study-wide context: Acute-phase and convalescent COVID-19 samples originated in the United States, Italy and Spain.

Enrolled during active infection, Seattle patients were then followed longitudinally. The sequence was collected from a woman aged 60 to 75 with COVID-19, enrolled during active disease. Sample: peripheral blood.

The CDR3 region has the DNA TGTGCCAGTAGTATGGGGCGGGGGATGTACACCGGGGAGCTGTTTTTT. Amino acids: CASSMGRGMYTGELFF. The chain recombines TRBV19 with TRBJ2-2; TRBD2 aligns across 7 bases. Trimming removed 3 bases from V and 3 bases from J; junction bases left unmatched: 7. CDR1 is LNHDA, CDR2 SQIVND, per germline (reference sequence). This CDR3 has 16 amino acids.